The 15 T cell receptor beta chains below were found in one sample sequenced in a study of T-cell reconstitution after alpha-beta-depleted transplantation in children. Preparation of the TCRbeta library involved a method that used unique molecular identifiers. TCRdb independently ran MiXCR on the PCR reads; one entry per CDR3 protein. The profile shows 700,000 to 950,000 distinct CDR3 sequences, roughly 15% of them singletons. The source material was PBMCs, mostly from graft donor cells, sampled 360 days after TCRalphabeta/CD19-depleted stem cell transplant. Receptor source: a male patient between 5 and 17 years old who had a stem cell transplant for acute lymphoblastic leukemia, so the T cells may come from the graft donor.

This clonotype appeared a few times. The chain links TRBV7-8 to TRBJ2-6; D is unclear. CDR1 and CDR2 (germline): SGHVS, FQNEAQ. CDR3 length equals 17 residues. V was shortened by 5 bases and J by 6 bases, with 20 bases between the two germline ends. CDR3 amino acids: CASSTTSTVNVANVLTF. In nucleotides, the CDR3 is TGTGCCAGCAGCACAACGTCGACGGTCAATGTGGCCAACGTCCTGACTTTC.

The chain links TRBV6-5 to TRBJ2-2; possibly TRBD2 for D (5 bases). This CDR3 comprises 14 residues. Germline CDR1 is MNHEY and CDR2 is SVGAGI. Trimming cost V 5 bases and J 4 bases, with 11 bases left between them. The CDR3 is CASSNVGVTGELFF. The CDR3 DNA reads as TGTGCCAGCAGTAACGTCGGGGTCACCGGGGAGCTGTTTTTT.

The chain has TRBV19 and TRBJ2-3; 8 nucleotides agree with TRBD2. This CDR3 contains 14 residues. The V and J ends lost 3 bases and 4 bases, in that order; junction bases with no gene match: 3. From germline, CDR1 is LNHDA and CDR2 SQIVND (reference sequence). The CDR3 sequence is CASSIGRAPDTQYF. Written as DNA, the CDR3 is TGTGCCAGTAGTATCGGGAGGGCCCCAGATACGCAGTATTTT.

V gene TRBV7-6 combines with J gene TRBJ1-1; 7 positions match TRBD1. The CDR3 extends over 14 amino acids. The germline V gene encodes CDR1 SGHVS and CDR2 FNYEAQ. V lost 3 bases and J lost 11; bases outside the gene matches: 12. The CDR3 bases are TGTGCCAGCAGCTTGAGGGACAGTGGAAACGGGGCTTTCTTT. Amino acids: CASSLRDSGNGAFF.

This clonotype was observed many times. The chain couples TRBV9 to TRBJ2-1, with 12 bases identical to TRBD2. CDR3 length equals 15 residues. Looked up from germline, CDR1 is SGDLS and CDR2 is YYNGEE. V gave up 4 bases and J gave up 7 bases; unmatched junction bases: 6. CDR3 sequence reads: CASSSGLAGFNEQFF. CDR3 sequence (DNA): TGTGCCAGCAGCTCCGGACTAGCGGGATTTAATGAGCAGTTCTTC.

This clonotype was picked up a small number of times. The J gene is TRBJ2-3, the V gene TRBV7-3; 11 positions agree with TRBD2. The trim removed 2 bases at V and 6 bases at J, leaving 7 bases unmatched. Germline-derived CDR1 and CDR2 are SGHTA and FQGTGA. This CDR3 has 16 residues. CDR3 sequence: CASSLLAGGAMDTQYF. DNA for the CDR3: TGTGCCAGCAGCTTATTAGCGGGGGGGGCCATGGATACGCAGTATTTT.

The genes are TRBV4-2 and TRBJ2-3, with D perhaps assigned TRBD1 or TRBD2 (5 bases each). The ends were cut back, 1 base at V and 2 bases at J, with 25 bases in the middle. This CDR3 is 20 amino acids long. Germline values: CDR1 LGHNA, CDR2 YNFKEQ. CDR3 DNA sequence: TGTGCCAGCAGCCAAGGGCACCCATGGGGGTCCCGAGGGTTCACAGATACGCAGTATTTT. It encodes CASSQGHPWGSRGFTDTQYF.

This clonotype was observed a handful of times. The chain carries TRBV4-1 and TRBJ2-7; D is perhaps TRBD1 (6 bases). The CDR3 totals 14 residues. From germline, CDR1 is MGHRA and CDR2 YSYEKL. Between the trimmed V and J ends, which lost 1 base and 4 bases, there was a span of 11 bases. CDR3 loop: CASSQGTANYEQYF. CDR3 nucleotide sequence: TGCGCCAGCAGCCAAGGGACAGCAAATTACGAGCAGTACTTC.

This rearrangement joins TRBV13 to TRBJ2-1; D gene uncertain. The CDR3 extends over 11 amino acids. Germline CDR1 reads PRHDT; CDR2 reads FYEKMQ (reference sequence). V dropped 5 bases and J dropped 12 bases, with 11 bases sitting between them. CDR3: CASSNRLVQFF. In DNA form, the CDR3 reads TGTGCCAGCAGCAACCGCCTGGTGCAGTTCTTC.

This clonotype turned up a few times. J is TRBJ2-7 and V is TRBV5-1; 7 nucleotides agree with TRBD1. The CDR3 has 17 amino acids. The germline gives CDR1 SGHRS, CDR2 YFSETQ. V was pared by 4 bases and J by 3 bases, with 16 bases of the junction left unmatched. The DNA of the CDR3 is TGCGCCAGCAGCCCCCTACTGACAGGGTCGGGTCTCTACGAGCAGTACTTC. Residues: CASSPLLTGSGLYEQYF.

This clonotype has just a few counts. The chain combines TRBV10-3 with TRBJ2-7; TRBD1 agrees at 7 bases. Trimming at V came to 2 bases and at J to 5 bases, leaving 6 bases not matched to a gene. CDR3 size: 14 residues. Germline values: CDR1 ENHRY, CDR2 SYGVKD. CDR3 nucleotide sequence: TGTGCCATCAGTGAGGACAGGGATATGAACGAGCAGTACTTC. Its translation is CAISEDRDMNEQYF.

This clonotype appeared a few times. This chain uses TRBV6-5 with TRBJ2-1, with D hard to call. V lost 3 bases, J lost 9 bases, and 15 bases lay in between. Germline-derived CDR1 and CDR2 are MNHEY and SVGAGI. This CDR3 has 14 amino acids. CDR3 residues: CASSYSRQSGEQFF. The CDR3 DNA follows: TGTGCCAGCAGTTATTCACGTCAATCGGGTGAGCAGTTCTTC.

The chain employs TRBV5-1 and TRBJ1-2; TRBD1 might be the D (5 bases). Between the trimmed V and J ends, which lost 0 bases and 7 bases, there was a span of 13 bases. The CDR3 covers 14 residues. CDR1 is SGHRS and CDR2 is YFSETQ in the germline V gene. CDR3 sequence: CASSLDEGFSGYTF. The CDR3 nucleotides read TGCGCCAGCAGCTTGGACGAGGGGTTCAGTGGCTACACCTTC.

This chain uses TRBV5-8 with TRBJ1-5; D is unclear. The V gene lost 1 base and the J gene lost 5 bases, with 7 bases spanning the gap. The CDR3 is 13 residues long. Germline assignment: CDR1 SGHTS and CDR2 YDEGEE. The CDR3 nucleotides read TGTGCCAGCAGCTTGTACTACGATCAGCCCCAGCATTTT. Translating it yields CASSLYYDQPQHF.

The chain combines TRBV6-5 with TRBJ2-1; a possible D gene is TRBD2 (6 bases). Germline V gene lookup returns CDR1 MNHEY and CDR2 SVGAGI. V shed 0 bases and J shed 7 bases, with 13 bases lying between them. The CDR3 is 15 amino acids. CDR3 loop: CASSYSATRHNEQFF. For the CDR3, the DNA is TGTGCCAGCAGTTACTCGGCGACTAGGCATAATGAGCAGTTCTTC.